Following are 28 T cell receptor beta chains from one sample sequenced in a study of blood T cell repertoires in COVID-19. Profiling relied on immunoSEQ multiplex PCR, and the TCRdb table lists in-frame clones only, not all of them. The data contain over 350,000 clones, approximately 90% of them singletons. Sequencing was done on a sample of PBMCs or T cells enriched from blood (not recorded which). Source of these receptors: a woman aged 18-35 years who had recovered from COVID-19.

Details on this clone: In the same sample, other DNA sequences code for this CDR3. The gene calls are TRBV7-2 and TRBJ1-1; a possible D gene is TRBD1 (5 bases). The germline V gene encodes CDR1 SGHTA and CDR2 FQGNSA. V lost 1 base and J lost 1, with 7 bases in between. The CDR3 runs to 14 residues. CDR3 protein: CASSLGGGNTEAFF. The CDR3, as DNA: TGTGCCAGCAGCTTAGGGGGCGGGAACACTGAAGCTTTCTTT.

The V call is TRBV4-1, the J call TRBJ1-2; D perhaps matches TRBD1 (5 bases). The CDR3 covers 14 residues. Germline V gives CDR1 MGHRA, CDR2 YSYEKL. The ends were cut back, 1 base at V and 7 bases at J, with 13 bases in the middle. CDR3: CASSQVSGQGGYTF. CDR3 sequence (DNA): TGCGCCAGCAGCCAAGTTTCAGGCCAGGGTGGCTACACCTTC.

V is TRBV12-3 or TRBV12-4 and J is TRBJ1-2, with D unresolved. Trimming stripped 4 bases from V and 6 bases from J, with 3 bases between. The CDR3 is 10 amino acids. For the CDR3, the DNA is TGTGCCAGCAGTTACAATGGCTACACCTTC. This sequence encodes CASSYNGYTF.

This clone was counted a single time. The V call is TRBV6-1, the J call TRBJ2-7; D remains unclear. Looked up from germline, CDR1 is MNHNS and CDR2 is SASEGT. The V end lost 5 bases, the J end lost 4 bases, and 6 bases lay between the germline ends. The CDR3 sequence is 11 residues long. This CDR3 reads CASSPSYEQYF. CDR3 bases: TGTGCCAGCAGTCCCTCTTACGAGCAGTACTTC.

This CDR3 reads CAATREYF. In DNA, the CDR3 is TGCGCAGCAACCCGGGAGTACTTC. The rearrangement links TRBV5-1 to TRBJ2-7; no clear D gene. This CDR3 is 8 amino acids long. Germline CDR1 and CDR2: SGHRS and YFSETQ. Supplemented by reference TRBV5-1 and TRBJ2-7, the full variable domain reads KAGVTQTPRYLIKTRGQQVTLSCSPISGHRSVSWYQQTPGQGLQFLFEYFSETQRNKGNFPGRFSGRQFSNSRSEMNVSTLELGDSALYLCAATREYFGPGTRLTVT.

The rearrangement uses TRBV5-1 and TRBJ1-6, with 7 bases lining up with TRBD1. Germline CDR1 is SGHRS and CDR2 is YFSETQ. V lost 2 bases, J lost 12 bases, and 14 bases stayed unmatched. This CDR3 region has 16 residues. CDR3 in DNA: TGCGCCAGCAGCTTTGGTGGGACAGCGGCTCATGGACCCCTCCACTTT. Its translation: CASSFGGTAAHGPLHF.

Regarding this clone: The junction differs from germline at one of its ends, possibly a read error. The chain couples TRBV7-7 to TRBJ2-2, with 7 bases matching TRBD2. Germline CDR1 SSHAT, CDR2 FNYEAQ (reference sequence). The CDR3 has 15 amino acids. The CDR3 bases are TGTGCTAGCAGACGGGGGGTCGCGAACACCGGGGAGCTGTTTTTT. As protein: CASRRGVANTGELFF.

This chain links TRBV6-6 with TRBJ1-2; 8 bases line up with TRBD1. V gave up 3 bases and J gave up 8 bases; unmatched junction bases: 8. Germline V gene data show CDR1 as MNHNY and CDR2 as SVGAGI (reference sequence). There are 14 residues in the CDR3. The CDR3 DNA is TGTGCCAGCAGTTATTTCGCGACAGGGGAAGGCTACACCTTC. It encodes CASSYFATGEGYTF.

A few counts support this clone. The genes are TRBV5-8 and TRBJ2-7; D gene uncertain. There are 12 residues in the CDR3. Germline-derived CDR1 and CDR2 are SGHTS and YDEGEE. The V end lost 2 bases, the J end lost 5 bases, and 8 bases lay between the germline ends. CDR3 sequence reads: CASSFGHHEQYF. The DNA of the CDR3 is TGTGCCAGCAGCTTTGGGCACCACGAGCAGTACTTC.

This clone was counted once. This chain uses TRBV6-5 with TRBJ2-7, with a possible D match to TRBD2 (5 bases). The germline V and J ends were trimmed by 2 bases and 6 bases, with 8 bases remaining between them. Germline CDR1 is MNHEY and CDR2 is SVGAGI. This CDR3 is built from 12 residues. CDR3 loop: CASSYRGREQYF. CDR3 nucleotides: TGTGCCAGCAGTTACCGGGGTCGCGAGCAGTACTTC.

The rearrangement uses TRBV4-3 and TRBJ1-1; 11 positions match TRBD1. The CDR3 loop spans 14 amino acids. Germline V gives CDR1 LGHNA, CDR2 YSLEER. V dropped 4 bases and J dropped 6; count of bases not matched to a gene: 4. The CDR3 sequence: CASSPGQGVSEAFF. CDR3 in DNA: TGCGCCAGCAGCCCGGGACAGGGGGTCTCTGAAGCTTTCTTT.

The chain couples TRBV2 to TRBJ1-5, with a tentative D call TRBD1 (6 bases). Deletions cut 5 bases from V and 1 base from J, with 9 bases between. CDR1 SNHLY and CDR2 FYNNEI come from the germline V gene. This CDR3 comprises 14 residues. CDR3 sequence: CASSTRGSNQPQHF. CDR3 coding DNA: TGTGCCAGCAGTACCAGGGGAAGCAATCAGCCCCAGCATTTT.

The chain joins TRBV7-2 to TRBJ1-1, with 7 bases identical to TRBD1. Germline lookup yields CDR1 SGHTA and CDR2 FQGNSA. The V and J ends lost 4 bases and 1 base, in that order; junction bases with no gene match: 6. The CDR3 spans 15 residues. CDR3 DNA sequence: TGTGCCAGCAGCTCAGTCCGACAGGGGAACACTGAAGCTTTCTTT. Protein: CASSSVRQGNTEAFF.

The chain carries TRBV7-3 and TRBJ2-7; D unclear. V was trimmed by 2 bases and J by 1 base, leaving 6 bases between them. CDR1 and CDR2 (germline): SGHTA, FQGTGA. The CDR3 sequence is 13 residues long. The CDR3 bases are TGTGCCAGCAGCTTAGGCAATTCCTACGAGCAGTACTTC. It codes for CASSLGNSYEQYF.

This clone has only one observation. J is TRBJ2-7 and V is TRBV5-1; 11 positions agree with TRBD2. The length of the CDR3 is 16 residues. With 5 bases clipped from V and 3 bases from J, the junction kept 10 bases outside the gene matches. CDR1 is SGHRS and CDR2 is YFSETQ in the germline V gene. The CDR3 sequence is CASSSRLAGQRYEQYF. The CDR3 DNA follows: TGCGCCAGCAGTTCCCGACTAGCGGGGCAGCGCTACGAGCAGTACTTC.

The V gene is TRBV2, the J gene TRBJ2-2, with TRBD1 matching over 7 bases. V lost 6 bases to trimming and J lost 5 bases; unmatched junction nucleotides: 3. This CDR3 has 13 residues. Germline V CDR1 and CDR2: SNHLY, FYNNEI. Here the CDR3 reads CASSGQATGELFF. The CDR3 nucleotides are TGTGCCAGCAGCGGACAGGCTACCGGGGAGCTGTTTTTT.

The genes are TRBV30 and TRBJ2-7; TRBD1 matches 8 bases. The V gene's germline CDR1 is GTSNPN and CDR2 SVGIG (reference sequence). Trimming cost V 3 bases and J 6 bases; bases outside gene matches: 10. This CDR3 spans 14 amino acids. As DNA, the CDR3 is TGTGCCTGGAGCAGGACAGGGCGAATTGGCGAGCAGTACTTC. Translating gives CAWSRTGRIGEQYF.

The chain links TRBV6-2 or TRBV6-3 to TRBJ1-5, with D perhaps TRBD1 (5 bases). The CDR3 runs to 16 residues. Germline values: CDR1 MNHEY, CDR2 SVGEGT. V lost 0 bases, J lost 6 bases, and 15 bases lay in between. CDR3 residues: CASSYSPGGGVQPQHF. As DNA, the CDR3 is TGTGCCAGCAGTTACTCGCCGGGGGGAGGGGTTCAGCCCCAGCATTTT.

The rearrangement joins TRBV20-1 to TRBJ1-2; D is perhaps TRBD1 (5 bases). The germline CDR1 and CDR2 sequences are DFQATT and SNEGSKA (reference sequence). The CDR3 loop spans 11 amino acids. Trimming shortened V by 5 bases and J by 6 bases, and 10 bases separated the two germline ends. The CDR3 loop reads CSAGGKHGYTF. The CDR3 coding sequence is TGCAGTGCTGGGGGGAAGCATGGCTACACCTTC.

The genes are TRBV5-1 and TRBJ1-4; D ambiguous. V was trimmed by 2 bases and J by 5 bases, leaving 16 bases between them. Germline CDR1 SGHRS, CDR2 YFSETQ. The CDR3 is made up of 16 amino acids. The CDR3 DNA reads TGCGCCAGCAGCTTTCTGACCGCGGGAGGGAATGAAAAACTGTTTTTT. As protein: CASSFLTAGGNEKLFF.

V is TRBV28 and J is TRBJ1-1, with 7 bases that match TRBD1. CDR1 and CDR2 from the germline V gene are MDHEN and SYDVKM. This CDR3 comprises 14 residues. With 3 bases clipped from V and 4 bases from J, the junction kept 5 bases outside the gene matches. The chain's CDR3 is CASSLTGSGTEAFF. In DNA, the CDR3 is TGTGCCAGCAGTTTGACAGGGAGTGGCACTGAAGCTTTCTTT.

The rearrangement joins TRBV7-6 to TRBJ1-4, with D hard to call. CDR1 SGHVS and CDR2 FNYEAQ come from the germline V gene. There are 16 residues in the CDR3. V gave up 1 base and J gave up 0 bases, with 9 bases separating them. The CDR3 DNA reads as TGTGCCAGCAGCTTAGATTTGAGGCCAACTAATGAAAAACTGTTTTTT. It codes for CASSLDLRPTNEKLFF.

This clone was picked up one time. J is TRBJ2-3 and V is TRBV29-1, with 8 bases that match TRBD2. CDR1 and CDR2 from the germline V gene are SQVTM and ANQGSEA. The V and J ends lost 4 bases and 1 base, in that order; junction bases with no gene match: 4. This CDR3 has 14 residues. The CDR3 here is CSVVPGGGTDTQYF. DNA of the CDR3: TGCAGCGTTGTCCCCGGGGGGGGCACAGATACGCAGTATTTT.

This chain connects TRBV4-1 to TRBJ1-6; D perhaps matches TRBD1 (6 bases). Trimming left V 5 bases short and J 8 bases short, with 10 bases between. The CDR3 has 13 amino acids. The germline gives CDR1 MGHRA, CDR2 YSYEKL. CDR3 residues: CASSKGVDSPLHF. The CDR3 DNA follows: TGCGCCAGCAGCAAGGGGGTAGATTCACCCCTCCACTTT.

Here the CDR3 DNA reads TGTGCCAGCTCACCGCAGACAGGAAGAGAGACCCAGTACTTC. Its protein is CASSPQTGRETQYF. This chain connects TRBV18 to TRBJ2-5, with D tentatively TRBD1 (6 bases). This CDR3 is 14 amino acids long. The ends were cut back, 3 bases at V and 4 bases at J, with 12 bases in the middle. Germline CDR1 is KGHSH and CDR2 is LQKENI.

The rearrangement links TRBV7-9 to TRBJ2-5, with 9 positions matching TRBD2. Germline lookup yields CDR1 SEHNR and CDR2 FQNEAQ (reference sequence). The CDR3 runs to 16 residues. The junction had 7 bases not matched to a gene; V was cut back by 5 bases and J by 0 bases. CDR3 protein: CASSLGLAGYQETQYF. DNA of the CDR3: TGTGCCAGCAGCCTCGGGCTAGCGGGGTACCAAGAGACCCAGTACTTC.

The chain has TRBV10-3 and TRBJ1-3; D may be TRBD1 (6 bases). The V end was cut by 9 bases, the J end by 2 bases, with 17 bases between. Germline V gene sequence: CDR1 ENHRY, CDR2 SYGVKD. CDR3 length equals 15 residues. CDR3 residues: CAISDAGGTGNTIYF. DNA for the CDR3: TGTGCCATATCGGATGCGGGGGGCACTGGAAACACCATATATTTT.

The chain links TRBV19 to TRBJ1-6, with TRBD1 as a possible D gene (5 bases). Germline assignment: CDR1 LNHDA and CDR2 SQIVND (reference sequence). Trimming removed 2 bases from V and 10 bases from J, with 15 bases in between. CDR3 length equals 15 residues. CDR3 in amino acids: CASSISSGSASPLHF. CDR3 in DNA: TGTGCCAGTAGTATATCTTCAGGGTCAGCATCACCCCTCCACTTT. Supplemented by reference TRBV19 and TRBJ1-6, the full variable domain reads DGGITQSPKYLFRKEGQNVTLSCEQNLNHDAMYWYRQDPGQGLRLIYYSQIVNDFQKGDIAEGYSVSREKKESFPLTVTSAQKNPTAFYLCASSISSGSASPLHFGNGTRLTVT.